The rows below give T cell receptor beta chains drawn from one sample of a study of blood T cells in healthy people across ages. TCRdb re-called the 5' RACE reads through MiXCR, storing one row per CDR3 protein. The sample contains 760,000 or so distinct CDR3 sequences, 20% to 25% of which appear only once. Separately, the same data were catalogued under a study of T cells of mothers and their children.

Sequenced: blood. The receptor set was obtained from a boy between 10 and 17 years old in good health. Each CDR3 is given with its conserved first and last residue. The order of the fields is D gene, V gene, clone size, J gene, CDR3 protein, CDR3 DNA. A D gene is named only where the DNA matches it firmly. Clone size appears in some rows only: once, few, many, or a class for an expanded clone.

>TRBD1|TRBV7-9|NA|TRBJ2-1
CASSSRDSVLDEQFF
TGTGCCAGCAGTTCCCGGGACAGCGTGTTGGATGAGCAGTTCTTC
>NA|TRBV6-2/TRBV6-3|NA|TRBJ2-7
CASSYSLRGDEQYF
TGTGCCAGCAGTTACTCGTTAAGGGGGGACGAGCAGTACTTC
>TRBD2|TRBV13|few|TRBJ2-5
CASSPAGGEETQYF
TGTGCCAGCAGCCCTGCGGGGGGGGAAGAGACCCAGTACTTC
>TRBD1|TRBV14|NA|TRBJ2-7
CASGKTGYYEQYF
TGTGCCAGCGGAAAGACAGGGTACTACGAGCAGTACTTC
>TRBD2|TRBV5-6|few|TRBJ2-1
CASSLLGLTFF
TGTGCCAGCAGCTTGTTGGGACTAACCTTCTTC
>TRBD2|TRBV10-3|NA|TRBJ2-5
CAITERGGVETQYF
TGTGCCATCACGGAGCGGGGGGGAGTGGAGACCCAGTACTTC
>TRBD1|TRBV28|few|TRBJ2-5
CASSGSFGAGGQETQYF
TGTGCCAGCAGTGGATCCTTCGGGGCAGGGGGACAAGAGACCCAGTACTTC
>TRBD2|TRBV6-2/TRBV6-3|NA|TRBJ2-5
CASSLLAGGLQETQYF
TGTGCCAGCAGTTTGTTAGCGGGGGGCCTACAAGAGACCCAGTACTTC
>NA|TRBV12-3/TRBV12-4|few|TRBJ2-1
CASSKRPISNNEQFF
TGTGCCAGCAGTAAAAGACCGATTTCGAACAATGAGCAGTTCTTC
>NA|TRBV21-1|NA|TRBJ2-4
CASSPEDRNIQYF
TGTGCCAGCAGCCCAGAGGACCGGAACATTCAGTACTTC
>TRBD1|TRBV7-3|NA|TRBJ1-2
CASSAGGNAGYTF
TGTGCCAGCAGCGCAGGGGGGAACGCTGGCTACACCTTC
>NA|TRBV5-1|once|TRBJ2-1
CASSLKDKQFF
TGCGCCAGCAGCTTGAAGGATAAGCAGTTCTTC
>NA|TRBV4-2|few|TRBJ2-5
CASSQKQGEETQYF
TGTGCCAGCAGCCAAAAACAAGGGGAAGAGACCCAGTACTTC
>NA|TRBV13|few|TRBJ2-4
CASSLVQERDIQYF
TGTGCCAGCAGCTTAGTCCAGGAGAGAGACATTCAGTACTTC
>NA|TRBV3-1|few|TRBJ1-6
CASSQGVQGGFSPLHF
TGTGCCAGCAGCCAAGGAGTACAGGGCGGCTTTTCACCCCTCCACTTT